This T cell receptor beta chain emerged from a study of beta chain features in type 1 diabetes. Study background: There were approximately 100,000,000 sorted cells examined across all samples. Findings of the study overall: Within each of all four CD4+ subsets, Type 1 diabetes patients had TCRB CDR3s that were moderately but significantly shorter. Unsettled here was the matter of whether HLA type influences TCRB rearrangement.

Every participating donor gave one draw, a heparinised blood sample averaging roughly 100 mL. Via CD45RO/CCR7/CD25/CD127/CD95/CD27, cells of the CD4+ naive, central memory, regulatory and stem cell-like memory subsets were sorted. Expressed TCRB transcripts were sequenced, since all the RNA that had been isolated was reverse transcribed. The data were produced by immunoSEQ multiplex PCR, yet TCRdb's version contains in-frame clones alone and is incomplete. The profile shows almost 350,000 clones, roughly 8.8% of them singletons. Comments on this clone: What it binds is unknown. Other DNA sequences from this sample encode an identical CDR3 as well.

The sample consisted of central memory CD4+ T cells from blood. The receptor was isolated from a man between 25 and 39 years old with type 1 diabetes.

The CDR3 region is CASSEEQASNQPQHF. The CDR3 bases are TGTGCCAGCAGTGAAGAGCAGGCTAGCAATCAGCCCCAGCATTTT. The chain uses TRBV2 and TRBJ1-5; no reliable D call. The V end lost 1 base, the J end lost 0 bases, and 7 bases lay between the germline ends. CDR1 is SNHLY, CDR2 FYNNEI, per germline. This CDR3 comprises 15 residues.